A selection of T cell receptor beta chains follows, all from one sample in a study of shared clonotypes between healthy human individuals. Repertoires were generated with immunoSEQ multiplex PCR, while TCRdb's copy carries only in-frame clones and drops some. The repertoire includes about 1.5 million clones, 95% to 99% of them detected once, and roughly 0.4% sits in the top ten. What was sequenced was naive CD4+ T cells sorted from blood. The receptor source for this set is a young man in good health. Both conserved end residues are part of each CDR3. D genes are given only for firm matches. Clone size, where shown, is once, few, many, or a class for clones that have expanded.

TRBV7-2	TRBJ2-5	NA	TRBD1	TGTGCCAGCAGCCCCGACAGGGCCCGAGAGACCCAGTACTTC	CASSPDRARETQYF
TRBV5-1	TRBJ1-3	NA	TRBD1	TGCGCCAGCAGCAGAACAGGGGTTTCCGGAAACACCATATATTTT	CASSRTGVSGNTIYF
TRBV29-1	TRBJ2-7	NA	NA	TGCAGCGTTGAAGGTCCCGCCGGAGCTAGGGGGGAGCAGTACTTC	CSVEGPAGARGEQYF
TRBV18	TRBJ1-1	NA	NA	TGTGCCAGCTCACCACCTCACGTTGGCACTGAAGCTTTCTTT	CASSPPHVGTEAFF
TRBV5-1	TRBJ2-3	once	TRBD1	TGCGCCAGCAGCTCCATCCGGGACAGGGGTACAGATACGCAGTATTTT	CASSSIRDRGTDTQYF
TRBV7-2	TRBJ2-3	NA	NA	TGTGCCAGCAGCCCCAGGCGTTCTAGCACAGATACGCAGTATTTT	CASSPRRSSTDTQYF
TRBV19	TRBJ2-1	NA	TRBD2	TGTGCCAGTAGTGGGACTAGCGGGGTCTACAATGAGCAGTTCTTC	CASSGTSGVYNEQFF
TRBV11-3	TRBJ2-1	NA	NA	TGTGCCAGCAGCTGGAACTCCTACAATGAGCAGTTCTTC	CASSWNSYNEQFF
TRBV6-1	TRBJ1-2	NA	TRBD1	TGTGCCAGCAGGGACCCGGGACAGTTTAACTATGGCTACACCTTC	CASRDPGQFNYGYTF
TRBV7-9	TRBJ2-7	NA	NA	TGTGCCAGCAGCCAATTTTCCCCGGACAGCCTGTACGAGCAGTACTTC	CASSQFSPDSLYEQYF
TRBV18	TRBJ1-5	NA	NA	TGTGCCAGCTCACCATCGGGGCTTGGCAATCAGCCCCAGCATTTT	CASSPSGLGNQPQHF
TRBV19	TRBJ2-7	NA	NA	TGTGCCAGTAGTATAAGCGGCCCGGGGCCCTACGAGCAGTACTTC	CASSISGPGPYEQYF
TRBV4-2	TRBJ2-2	NA	NA	TGTGCCAGCAGCCAAAAGCTAAGAAACACCGGGGAGCTGTTTTTT	CASSQKLRNTGELFF
TRBV7-8	TRBJ2-1	NA	TRBD1	TGTGCCAGCGTCAGTGTGGGGACAGGGTACAATGAGCAGTTCTTC	CASVSVGTGYNEQFF
TRBV5-4	TRBJ2-1	NA	NA	TGTGCCAGCAGCTTGGTACGGGAGCAGTTCTTC	CASSLVREQFF
TRBV6-5	TRBJ1-5	once	NA	TGTGCCAGAACGTGTGGAGCTAGCAATCAGCCCCAGCATTTT	CARTCGASNQPQHF
TRBV18	TRBJ2-7	NA	NA	TGTGCCAGCTCACCAAGAGAAGGAGCCTACGAGCAGTACTTC	CASSPREGAYEQYF
TRBV5-5	TRBJ1-4	NA	NA	TGTGCCAGCAGTCACACCCAGGGGATGGTTAATGAAAAACTGTTTTTT	CASSHTQGMVNEKLFF
TRBV7-9	TRBJ1-4	NA	NA	TGTGCCAGCAGCGCCTACAGGGATCAGAATGAAAAACTGTTTTTT	CASSAYRDQNEKLFF
TRBV13	TRBJ2-1	once	TRBD2	TGTGCCAGCAGCTTAATACTCGACAAAGCGGGAGGGCCAAGTGAGCAGTTCTTC	CASSLILDKAGGPSEQFF
TRBV11-2	TRBJ1-5	NA	TRBD1	TGTGCCAGCAGCTTCTACCGGGACAGGGACAATCAGCCCCAGCATTTT	CASSFYRDRDNQPQHF
TRBV5-5	TRBJ1-1	once	NA	TGTGCCAGCAGCTTGTCGGTAGGGAGGAACACTGAAGCTTTCTTT	CASSLSVGRNTEAFF
TRBV6-5	TRBJ2-5	NA	NA	TGTGCCAGCAGTTACCTCGGGCTCCAGTACTTC	CASSYLGLQYF
TRBV5-1	TRBJ2-1	NA	NA	TGCGCCAGCAGAAATCCCAATCGAAGCGGAGACTCCTACAATGAGCAGTTCTTC	CASRNPNRSGDSYNEQFF
TRBV18	TRBJ2-1	NA	TRBD2	TGTGCCAGCTCACCGACGGGGGGTTCCAATGAGCAGTTCTTC	CASSPTGGSNEQFF
TRBV9	TRBJ2-1	NA	TRBD2	TGTGCCAGCAGCTCAGTTTCGCGGGAGAGAAACTACAATGAGCAGTTCTTC	CASSSVSRERNYNEQFF